What follows are 10 T cell receptor beta chains derived from one specimen sequenced in a study of T cell changes during pregnancy in multiple sclerosis. This table comes from immunoSEQ multiplex PCR, and its TCRdb copy is limited to in-frame clones, with some not included. The sample yields about 110,000 clones, 91% seen once. Sequencing used peripheral blood, obtained before pregnancy. The receptors derive from a female donor with multiple sclerosis, enrolled in a pregnancy study.

The rearrangement joins TRBV10-2 to TRBJ2-7; 10 bases map to TRBD2. V dropped 0 bases and J dropped 4; count of bases not matched to a gene: 6. The CDR3 consists of 16 residues. Germline V CDR1 and CDR2: WSHSY, SAAADI. The CDR3 reads CASSESRTSGSYEQYF. For the CDR3, the DNA is TGCGCCAGCAGTGAGTCGAGGACTAGCGGCTCTTACGAGCAGTACTTC.

The J gene is TRBJ1-6, the V gene TRBV19; weak D call: TRBD1 (6 bases). The CDR3 totals 14 residues. Germline V gene data show CDR1 as LNHDA and CDR2 as SQIVND (reference sequence). V was trimmed by 4 bases and J by 6 bases, leaving 10 bases between them. CDR3 in amino acids: CASSRGGVNSPLHF. The CDR3 DNA follows: TGTGCCAGTAGTAGGGGGGGCGTTAATTCACCCCTCCACTTT.

This chain joins TRBV7-2 and TRBJ1-2, with D uncertain. The V gene's germline CDR1 is SGHTA and CDR2 FQGNSA. Deletions cut 2 bases from V and 0 bases from J, with 22 bases between. The CDR3 is 19 amino acids. CDR3 sequence: CASSLSGGWWSGANYGYTF. The CDR3 DNA sequence: TGTGCCAGCAGCTTATCAGGCGGGTGGTGGTCCGGAGCTAACTATGGCTACACCTTC.

With regard to this clone: The same CDR3 is also encoded by other DNA sequences in this sample. The chain joins TRBV4-2 to TRBJ2-2, with D perhaps TRBD1 (6 bases). Per germline, CDR1 LGHNA and CDR2 YNFKEQ. CDR3 length: 17 amino acids. V shed 4 bases and J shed 5 bases, with 20 bases lying between them. DNA of the CDR3: TGTGCCAGCAGCCGCGACCAACAGGGATTCAGGACCGGGGAGCTGTTTTTT. Translating it yields CASSRDQQGFRTGELFF.

The chain employs TRBV9 and TRBJ1-4, with D uncertain. This CDR3 has 13 residues. V gave up 7 bases and J gave up 5 bases, with 12 bases separating them. Germline V gives CDR1 SGDLS, CDR2 YYNGEE. Here the CDR3 DNA reads TGTGCCAGCTCGAACGGAGTAAATGAAAAACTGTTTTTT. Encoded protein: CASSNGVNEKLFF.

The CDR3 DNA reads as TGTGCCATCAGCGAGAGGCGGACTAATGAAAAACTGTTTTTT. Amino acids: CAISERRTNEKLFF. The J gene is TRBJ1-4, the V gene TRBV10-3, with D unresolved. V lost 6 bases and J lost 2, with 10 bases in between. Germline V gene lookup returns CDR1 ENHRY and CDR2 SYGVKD. The CDR3 contains 14 residues.

This clone was observed once. The chain links TRBV11-3 to TRBJ2-7, with TRBD1 identical over 8 bases. This CDR3 contains 14 residues. From germline, CDR1 is SGHNT and CDR2 YENEEA. J lost 3 bases, V lost 3 bases, and 4 bases had no gene match. CDR3 amino acids: CASSLTGELYEQYF. The CDR3 coding sequence is TGTGCCAGCAGCTTGACAGGGGAGCTCTACGAGCAGTACTTC.

This chain connects TRBV10-3 to TRBJ2-5; 9 bases map to TRBD1. The CDR3 is 16 residues long. Germline V gene lookup returns CDR1 ENHRY and CDR2 SYGVKD. V trimming: 3 bases; J trimming: 3 bases; junction bases outside the gene matches: 8. The chain's CDR3 is CAISEAGTGKEETQYF. Here the CDR3 DNA reads TGTGCCATCAGTGAAGCGGGGACAGGGAAGGAAGAGACCCAGTACTTC.

This chain connects TRBV10-3 to TRBJ2-3, with D tentatively TRBD1 (7 bases). Germline-derived CDR1 and CDR2 are ENHRY and SYGVKD. The length of the CDR3 is 16 residues. The germline V and J ends were trimmed by 0 bases and 4 bases, with 14 bases remaining between them. The CDR3 region is CAISESWQGEADTQYF. CDR3 nucleotide sequence: TGTGCCATCAGTGAGTCGTGGCAGGGGGAGGCAGATACGCAGTATTTT.

The CDR3 DNA reads TGTGCCTGGAGTGCACAGGGACACACCGGGGAGCTGTTTTTT. Amino acid sequence: CAWSAQGHTGELFF. The V and J genes are TRBV30 and TRBJ2-2, with D possibly matching TRBD1 (6 bases). The CDR3 totals 14 residues. The V end lost 1 base, the J end lost 3 bases, and 9 bases lay between the germline ends. From germline, CDR1 is GTSNPN and CDR2 SVGIG (reference sequence).